This T cell receptor (beta chain) was captured in a study of T-cell reconstitution after alpha-beta-depleted transplantation in children. Study conclusions and caveats: At the one-year point after transplant, T-cell counts and TCRbeta diversity were found to come mostly from T cells that had been newly produced. Where some patients showed high TCRbeta diversity at day 60, it came from recipient T cells and thymic progenitors that had survived. Roughly two months post-transplant, alpha-beta T cells reportedly originated from several hundred graft clones that had expanded.

On this clonotype: Its antigen is unknown.

A TCRbeta library incorporating unique molecular identifiers was prepared. TCRdb called the PCR reads again in MiXCR, with one record for every CDR3 protein. The sample records some 460,000 distinct CDR3 sequences, 15% to 20% being singletons. Germline assignment: CDR1 SQVTM and CDR2 ANQGSEA. This CDR3 has 14 amino acids. The trim removed 5 bases at V and 5 bases at J, leaving 7 bases unmatched. This clonotype originated in a boy younger than two who had a stem cell transplant for Wiskott-Aldrich syndrome, so the T cells may come from the graft donor. This sequence joins TRBV29-1 and TRBJ2-7, with TRBD1 matching 12 bases. Sequenced here: PBMCs, mostly from graft donor cells, sampled 360 days after TCRalphabeta/CD19-depleted stem cell transplant. CDR3 nucleotides: TGCAGCGTTTCTGGGGGACAGGGGGCGGACGAGCAGTACTTC. Encoded protein: CSVSGGQGADEQYF.